The clone carrying this T cell receptor (beta chain) occurred once. Its antigen is unidentified. The junction and the germline gene differ at one end; a read error may be behind it. The CDR3 contains 15 residues. In germline, CDR1 is PRHDT, CDR2 FYEKMQ (reference sequence). These data are taken from a study of T cell responses to AZD1222 COVID-19 vaccine. General observations from the study: Researchers report vaccine-associated CD4 TCRs spanning spike, with dominance at 160-218 and 743-854. Clonal diversity was possibly underestimated, and white British individuals and females predominated among donors. Unmutated variant regions reportedly attract nearly half of all spike-specific TCRs. The peak T cell response came first, and repertoires were sampled only after it.

TCRdb's copy holds only in-frame clones and misses some; the assay was immunoSEQ multiplex PCR. The sample carries roughly 170,000 clones, 85% to 95% recorded once. The clonotype originates from an adult who received the AZD1222 COVID-19 vaccine. The rearrangement uses TRBV13 and TRBJ1-6; D is perhaps TRBD1 (5 bases). This sample comprised peripheral blood, obtained 28 days after the second AZD1222 dose. CDR3 nucleotide sequence: TGTGCCAGCAGCTTAGCGGGCAGGGATAATTCACCCCCCCACTTT. This gives the protein CASSLAGRDNSPPHF.